The clone carrying this TCR beta chain has ten or more counts. The sample comes from a study of response to subunit inactivated influenza vaccine. Trimming cost V 4 bases and J 3 bases; bases outside gene matches: 7. CDR3 length: 16 residues. CDR1 and CDR2 (germline): MNHEY, SVGAGI. TCRdb re-derived calls from the RT-PCR reads in MiXCR, one entry per CDR3 protein. The sample lists about 570,000 distinct CDR3 sequences, approximately 12% seen once, with roughly a tenth in the top ten. This receptor was identified in a man between 50 and 59 years old who received an inactivated influenza vaccine. The V call is TRBV6-5, the J call TRBJ1-1; TRBD1 matches at 11 bases. The specimen comprised PBMCs from blood, sampled on the day of vaccination. CDR3 residues: CASSLVGQGADTEAFF. The DNA of the CDR3 is TGTGCCAGCAGTTTGGTCGGACAGGGGGCGGACACTGAAGCTTTCTTT.